These T cell receptor beta chains were read from a single sample in a study of CD8 T cells in ankylosing spondylitis. Via MiXCR, TCRdb re-called the 5' RACE reads, giving one row per CDR3 protein. The data show 350,000 or so distinct CDR3 sequences, 11% seen once. The sample comprised blood, either unsorted or a sorted T cell fraction (not recorded which). The receptors were sampled from a female donor with ankylosing spondylitis or in good health (not recorded which). The CDR3 runs from the conserved cysteine through the conserved F or W.

v_gene | CDR3aa
TRBV5-1 | CASSIRGLPIETQYF
TRBV7-2 | CASSQAQGRSFF
TRBV27 | CASSPSSEFWFNEQYF
TRBV20-1 | CSARVRLLGRQMNTEAFF
TRBV20-1 | CSALGQDGYGYTF
TRBV12-3/TRBV12-4 | CASSGQTNSNQPQHF
TRBV20-1 | CSASPGTGGYGYGYTF
TRBV27 | CASRSLQGAETQYF
TRBV5-1 | CASSPQGGATGELFF
TRBV5-6 | CASSHLRDRGQGGELFF
TRBV28 | CASSRTPGSGGYYNEQFF
TRBV20-1 | CSAEGQADYEQYF
TRBV7-2 | CASSPLGSGADGELFF
TRBV20-1 | CSARFGNTIYF
TRBV5-6 | CASSLSRDTQYF
TRBV7-8 | CASSLGSGRFYNEQFF
TRBV5-1 | CASSLGTGVGSPLHF
TRBV27 | CACSLSGANVLTF
TRBV5-1 | CASSLSGQGDSPLHF
TRBV28 | CASSFLAGVQETQYF
TRBV20-1 | CSARDPQGAVYGYTF
TRBV11-1 | CASSHSTNYRVSSYNEQFF
TRBV18 | CASSPMDRASNQPQHF
TRBV19 | CASSMSQGNPSSQNIQYF
TRBV27 | CASSPLRQASPYEQYF
TRBV4-3 | CASSQELGRTGNEKLFF
TRBV4-1 | CASSLPARNGEQYF
TRBV20-1 | CSASGQQNTGELFF
TRBV7-2 | CASSPYLGGPNEQFF
TRBV6-2/TRBV6-3 | CASSYSMSTQPQHF
TRBV6-1 | CASRPTSGRWEQYF
TRBV7-3 | CASRRTSGGTDTQYF
TRBV20-1 | CSARDLAGGGYEQFF
TRBV7-8 | CASSLGLTTLTDTQYF
TRBV7-2 | CASSFPSLAGASDEQFF
TRBV5-1 | CASSLDGLASYNEQFF
TRBV3-1 | CASSHGAGRDTQYF
TRBV28 | CASSARLVGGLETQYF
TRBV5-1 | CASSPFGPPGTEAFF
TRBV29-1 | CSVTGTGPTNEQFF
TRBV10-2 | CASNRGLADNTGELFF
TRBV20-1 | CSARTSGRPGNEQFF
TRBV7-2 | CASSRSGTSGNYEQYF
TRBV19 | CASSITNRAYEQYF
TRBV12-3/TRBV12-4 | CASIRTVGNEQFF
TRBV20-1 | CSANAGQSKNIQYF
TRBV29-1 | CSVVRGNYGYTF
TRBV15 | CATRRTGQIQETQYF